This T cell receptor (beta chain) was captured by sequencing in a study of cytomegalovirus exposure and HLA in healthy donors. As regards this clone: The antigen is not known.

This CDR3 has 14 amino acids. Germline values: CDR1 SGDLS, CDR2 YYNGEE. V was pared by 0 bases and J by 8 bases, with 11 bases between. The study's findings and limits: A later analysis linked around 15,000 TCR beta sequences to HLA alleles at 0.05 false discovery rate. DRB1 showed the most TCR associations and HLA-C the fewest in a later analysis, as rates varied by HLA locus.

The primer mix had 60 Vbeta and 13 Jbeta primers. Generated by immunoSEQ multiplex PCR, the TCRdb table keeps only in-frame clones and is missing some. The sample lists approximately 100,000 clones; 75% were seen once. This chain joins TRBV9 and TRBJ1-4; tentatively, D is TRBD1 (6 bases). The sequencing input was PBMCs. This sequence was found in a man aged 50-59 years in good health and CMV-seronegative. The CDR3 bases are TGTGCCAGCAGCGTAGAGGCAGGGGTAGAAAAACTGTTTTTT. Translated: CASSVEAGVEKLFF.